These 20 T cell receptor beta chains originate from one sample sequenced in a study of cytomegalovirus exposure and HLA in healthy donors (dated by TCRdb to 2017 to 2019). Library method: the immunoSEQ multiplex PCR assay. For the multiplex PCR, a mixture combining 60 forward primers for TCR Vbeta segments and 13 reverse primers for TCR Jbeta segments was used. TCRdb holds this immuneACCESS table with in-frame rearrangements only. Some clones are missing; in checked studies, unresolved V genes explain under half, and the rest has no known cause. The sample records about 59,000 clones, about four fifths of which are singletons. The top ten constitute roughly 3.5% of the sample. The sequenced sample was PBMCs. The source of these receptors is a woman aged 40 to 55 in good health and CMV-seronegative.

In the case of this clone: One end of the junction fails to match germline, which may point to a read error. This rearrangement joins TRBV7-7 to TRBJ2-1; 8 positions match TRBD2. CDR3 size: 14 residues. Looked up from germline, CDR1 is SSHAT and CDR2 is FNYEAQ (reference sequence). The CDR3 loop reads CASSLGLDYNEQFF. The CDR3 coding sequence is TGTGCTAGCAGCTTGGGACTAGATTACAATGAGCAGTTCTTC.

This clone was detected once. The chain uses TRBV5-8 and TRBJ2-7; the D gene is possibly TRBD1 (6 bases). This CDR3 is built from 17 residues. Trimming stripped 4 bases from V and 0 bases from J, with 20 bases between. Germline-derived CDR1 and CDR2 are SGHTS and YDEGEE. CDR3 region: CASSLRKRTAASYEQYF. CDR3 in DNA: TGTGCCAGCAGCCTGCGGAAACGGACAGCCGCCTCCTACGAGCAGTACTTC.

J is TRBJ2-1 and V is TRBV10-3; TRBD2 might be the D (6 bases). Germline CDR1 and CDR2: ENHRY and SYGVKD. V lost 2 bases and J 5 bases, leaving 19 bases between the germline ends. This CDR3 is 17 amino acids long. The CDR3 DNA reads TGTGCCATCAGTGAGGTTTTAGCGGTTAGAGACGACAATGAGCAGTTCTTC. Translated: CAISEVLAVRDDNEQFF.

This chain joins TRBV4-1 and TRBJ2-7; 9 bases match TRBD1. The germline V gene has CDR1 MGHRA and CDR2 YSYEKL. Trimming removed 4 bases from V and 6 bases from J; junction bases left unmatched: 10. The CDR3 covers 15 residues. CDR3 in DNA: TGCGCCAGCAGCCCAGACAGGGGGTCCCTTCTCGAGCAGTACTTC. Protein product: CASSPDRGSLLEQYF.

The CDR3 spells CASSQDSAGQLYEQYF. The CDR3 DNA sequence: TGCGCCAGCAGCCAAGATTCCGCGGGACAGTTGTACGAGCAGTACTTC. This rearrangement joins TRBV4-1 to TRBJ2-7, with TRBD1 as a possible D gene (7 bases). Germline V gives CDR1 MGHRA, CDR2 YSYEKL. The CDR3 has 16 residues. V lost 0 bases to trimming and J lost 4 bases, with 16 bases between them.

The J gene is TRBJ2-5, the V gene TRBV18; TRBD1 matches at 9 bases. The J segment lost 4 bases and the V segment lost 5 bases, leaving 5 bases of the junction unmatched. The length of the CDR3 is 14 residues. Germline V gene lookup returns CDR1 KGHSH and CDR2 LQKENI. CDR3 DNA: TGTGCCAGCTCAAGGGAACAGGGGGCAGAGACCCAGTACTTC. Its translation: CASSREQGAETQYF. The whole variable domain, remainder taken from reference TRBV18 and TRBJ2-5, is NAGVMQNPRHLVRRRGQEARLRCSPMKGHSHVYWYRQLPEEGLKFMVYLQKENIIDESGMPKERFSAEFPKEGPSILRIQQVVRGDSAAYFCASSREQGAETQYFGPGTRLLVL.

Regarding this clone: A junction boundary mismatches the germline segment, possibly from a read error. The genes are TRBV14 and TRBJ1-4; D is possibly TRBD1 (6 bases). Germline values: CDR1 SGHDN, CDR2 FVKESK. The CDR3 has 13 amino acids. For the CDR3, the DNA is TGTGCCAGCAGCCAAGGGGACAAGCAAAAACTGCTTTTT. Protein: CASSQGDKQKLLF. The full variable domain, completed using reference TRBV14 and TRBJ1-4, is EAGVTQFPSHSVIEKGQTVTLRCDPISGHDNLYWYRRVMGKEIKFLLHFVKESKQDESGMPNNRFLAERTGGTYSTLKVQPAELEDSGVYFCASSQGDKQKLLFGSGTQLSVL.

The chain uses TRBV5-4 and TRBJ1-1; D not certain. The germline gives CDR1 SGHNT, CDR2 YYREEE (reference sequence). The CDR3 covers 13 residues. Trimming pared 6 bases from V and 3 bases from J, leaving 12 bases between. The CDR3: CASTKDSYTEAFF. In DNA, the CDR3 is TGTGCCAGCACCAAAGACTCTTACACTGAAGCTTTCTTT.

This clone was seen only once. The chain joins TRBV7-6 to TRBJ2-3, with TRBD2 matching over 9 bases. Trimming took 2 bases from V and 0 from J; bases not matched to a gene: 6. From germline, CDR1 is SGHVS and CDR2 FNYEAQ. This CDR3 spans 17 amino acids. The CDR3 nucleotides are TGTGCCAGCAGCTTACGTAGACTAGCGGCTAGCACAGATACGCAGTATTTT. This encodes CASSLRRLAASTDTQYF.

The rearrangement uses TRBV5-1 and TRBJ2-1; 8 nucleotides match TRBD2. The CDR3 loop spans 14 amino acids. Germline CDR1 SGHRS, CDR2 YFSETQ. J gave up 8 bases and V 4 bases, and 8 bases lay outside the gene matches. The CDR3 DNA sequence: TGCGCCAGCAGCCCGGGGGGGGTTGACGATGAGCAGTTCTTC. Its translation: CASSPGGVDDEQFF.

The chain joins TRBV7-8 to TRBJ1-1; TRBD1 matches at 7 bases. In germline, CDR1 is SGHVS, CDR2 FQNEAQ. The CDR3 length is 14 residues. Trimming removed 5 bases from V and 1 base from J; junction bases left unmatched: 4. CDR3 sequence (DNA): TGTGCCAGCAGCCCGGGACAGACGAACACTGAAGCTTTCTTT. Protein product: CASSPGQTNTEAFF.

This clone was seen a few times. The chain couples TRBV5-6 to TRBJ1-1; possible D gene TRBD1, 6 bases. The V and J ends lost 2 bases and 4 bases respectively, with 15 bases between them. Germline values: CDR1 SGHDT, CDR2 YYEEEE. This CDR3 has 15 residues. This CDR3 reads CASSFYDARGTEAFF. The CDR3 DNA is TGTGCCAGCAGCTTCTACGATGCCAGGGGCACTGAAGCTTTCTTT.

The CDR3 region is CASSSIATFRANEKLFF. CDR3 coding DNA: TGTGCCAGCAGCTCAATTGCAACGTTTCGCGCTAATGAAAAACTGTTTTTT. V and J are TRBV7-2 and TRBJ1-4; unclear D gene. The CDR3 spans 17 residues. Per germline, CDR1 SGHTA and CDR2 FQGNSA. V was cut by 4 bases and J by 3 bases, with 18 bases left in between.

This chain links TRBV27 with TRBJ2-7; no definite D call. Germline CDR1 reads MNHEY; CDR2 reads SMNVEV (reference sequence). The CDR3 contains 14 residues. V lost 2 bases, J lost 2 bases, and 10 bases lay in between. The CDR3 nucleotides read TGTGCCAGCAGTTTAAGCTACCGCCCCTACGAGCAGTACTTC. As protein: CASSLSYRPYEQYF.

The chain couples TRBV7-9 to TRBJ1-5, with D unresolved. Germline loops: CDR1 SEHNR, CDR2 FQNEAQ (reference sequence). V lost 4 bases, J lost 0 bases, and 19 bases lay in between. The CDR3 has 18 amino acids. CDR3 in amino acids: CASSSVVASQVSNQPQHF. The DNA of the CDR3 is TGTGCCAGCAGCTCCGTGGTGGCGAGTCAGGTTAGCAATCAGCCCCAGCATTTT. Combining the CDR3 with reference TRBV7-9 and TRBJ1-5 gives the whole variable domain DTGVSQNPRHKITKRGQNVTFRCDPISEHNRLYWYRQTLGQGPEFLTYFQNEAQLEKSRLLSDRFSAERPKGSFSTLEIQRTEQGDSAMYLCASSSVVASQVSNQPQHFGDGTRLSIL.

This clone occurred once. V gene TRBV19 combines with J gene TRBJ1-1; 9 bases are shared with TRBD1. The V gene end was trimmed by 4 bases and the J gene end by 2 bases; junction bases not matched to a gene: 5. Germline loops: CDR1 LNHDA, CDR2 SQIVND (reference sequence). This CDR3 is built from 15 residues. The CDR3 here is CASSRGTGLNTEAFF. DNA of the CDR3: TGTGCCAGTAGTAGAGGGACAGGGCTCAACACTGAAGCTTTCTTT.

This clone was detected once. The chain carries TRBV5-1 and TRBJ2-3, with 7 bases matching TRBD1. Germline V gene sequence: CDR1 SGHRS, CDR2 YFSETQ. CDR3 length: 15 amino acids. Losses at the gene ends were 0 bases for V and 4 bases for J; bases not matched to a gene: 5. The CDR3 sequence is CASSLGGGQPDTQYF. CDR3 nucleotides: TGCGCCAGCAGCTTGGGAGGGGGCCAGCCAGATACGCAGTATTTT.

V gene TRBV5-4 combines with J gene TRBJ2-7; 12 nucleotides match TRBD2. The V gene end was trimmed by 1 base and the J gene end by 2 bases; junction bases not matched to a gene: 4. Germline V gene data show CDR1 as SGHNT and CDR2 as YYREEE (reference sequence). The CDR3 has 16 residues. The CDR3 here is CASSLSSGRVPYEQYF. DNA for the CDR3: TGTGCCAGCAGCTTGTCTAGCGGGAGGGTTCCCTACGAGCAGTACTTC.

Of note for this clone: At one end the junction does not follow the germline gene, possibly because of a read error. The chain joins TRBV5-1 to TRBJ2-5; 8 nucleotides agree with TRBD1. Germline V lookup: CDR1 SGHRS, CDR2 YFSETQ. The CDR3 is made up of 15 amino acids. This CDR3 is CASSLAPGGSETQYF. The CDR3 DNA is TGCGCCAGCAGTTTGGCCCCAGGGGGCAGTGAGACCCAGTACTTC.

J is TRBJ2-7 and V is TRBV6-5; the match to TRBD2 covers 13 bases. The CDR3 extends over 15 amino acids. The trim removed 5 bases at V and 5 bases at J, leaving 6 bases unmatched. Per germline, CDR1 MNHEY and CDR2 SVGAGI. The CDR3 DNA reads TGTGCCAGCAGTCGGACTAGCGGGAGCAATCACGAGCAGTACTTC. Its protein product is CASSRTSGSNHEQYF.